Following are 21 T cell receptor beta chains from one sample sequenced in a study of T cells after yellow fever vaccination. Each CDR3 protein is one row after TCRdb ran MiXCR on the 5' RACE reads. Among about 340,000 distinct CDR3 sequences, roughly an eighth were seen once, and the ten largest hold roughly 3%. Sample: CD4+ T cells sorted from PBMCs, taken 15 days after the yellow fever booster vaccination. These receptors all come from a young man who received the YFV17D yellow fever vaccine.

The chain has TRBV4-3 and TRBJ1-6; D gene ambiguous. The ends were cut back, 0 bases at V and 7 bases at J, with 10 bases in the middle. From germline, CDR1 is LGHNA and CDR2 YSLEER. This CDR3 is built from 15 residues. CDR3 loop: CASSQEPLRNSPLHF. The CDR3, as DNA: TGCGCCAGCAGCCAAGAGCCGCTTCGGAATTCACCCCTCCACTTT.

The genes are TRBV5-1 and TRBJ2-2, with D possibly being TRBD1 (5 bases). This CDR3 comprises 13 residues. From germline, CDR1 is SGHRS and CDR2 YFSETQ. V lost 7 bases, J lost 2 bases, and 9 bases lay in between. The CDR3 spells CASRGHNTGELFF. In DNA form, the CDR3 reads TGCGCCAGCCGAGGACACAACACCGGGGAGCTGTTTTTT.

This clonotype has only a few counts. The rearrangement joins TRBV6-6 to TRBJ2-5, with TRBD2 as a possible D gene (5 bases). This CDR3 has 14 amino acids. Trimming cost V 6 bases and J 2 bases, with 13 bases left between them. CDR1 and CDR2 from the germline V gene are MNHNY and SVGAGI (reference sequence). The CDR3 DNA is TGTGCCAGCAGCCCTAAGCCGGGGCAAGAGACCCAGTACTTC. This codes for CASSPKPGQETQYF.

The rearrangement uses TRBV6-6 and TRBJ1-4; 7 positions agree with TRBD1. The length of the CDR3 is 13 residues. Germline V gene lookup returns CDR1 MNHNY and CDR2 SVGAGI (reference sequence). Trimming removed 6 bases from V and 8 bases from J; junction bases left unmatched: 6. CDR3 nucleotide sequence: TGTGCCAGCAGCGACAGGGTAGGGGAAAAACTGTTTTTT. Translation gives CASSDRVGEKLFF.

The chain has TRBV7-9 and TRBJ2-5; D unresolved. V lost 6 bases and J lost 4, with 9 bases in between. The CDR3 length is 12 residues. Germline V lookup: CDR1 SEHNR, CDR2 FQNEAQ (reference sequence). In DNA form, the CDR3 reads TGTGCCAGCAGGTTCTCCGGAGAGACCCAGTACTTC. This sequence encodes CASRFSGETQYF.

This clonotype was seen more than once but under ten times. The CDR3 DNA sequence: TGTGCCACCAGTGATTTGGTAGATACGCAGTATTTT. This codes for CATSDLVDTQYF. This chain connects TRBV24-1 to TRBJ2-3; D gene unclear. The CDR3 length is 12 residues. Germline V CDR1 and CDR2: KGHDR, SFDVKD. V lost 0 bases and J lost 5, with 2 bases in between.

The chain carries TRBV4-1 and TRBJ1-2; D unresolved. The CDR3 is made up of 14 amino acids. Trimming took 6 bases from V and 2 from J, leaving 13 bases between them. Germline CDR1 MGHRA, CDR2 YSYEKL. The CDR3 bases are TGCGCCAGCAGGCGCCTCGGAGGGAACTATGGCTACACCTTC. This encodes CASRRLGGNYGYTF.

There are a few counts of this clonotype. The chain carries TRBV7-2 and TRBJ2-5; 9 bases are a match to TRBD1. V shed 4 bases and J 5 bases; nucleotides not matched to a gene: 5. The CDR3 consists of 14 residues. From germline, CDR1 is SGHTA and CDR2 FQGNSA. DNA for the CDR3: TGTGCCAGCAGCTGGGGACAGGGAGGCGAGACCCAGTACTTC. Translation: CASSWGQGGETQYF.

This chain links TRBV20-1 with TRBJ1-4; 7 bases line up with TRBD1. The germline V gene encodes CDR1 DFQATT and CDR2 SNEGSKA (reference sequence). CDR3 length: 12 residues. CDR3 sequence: CSAGQNNEKLFF. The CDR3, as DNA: TGCAGCGCGGGACAGAATAATGAAAAACTGTTTTTT.

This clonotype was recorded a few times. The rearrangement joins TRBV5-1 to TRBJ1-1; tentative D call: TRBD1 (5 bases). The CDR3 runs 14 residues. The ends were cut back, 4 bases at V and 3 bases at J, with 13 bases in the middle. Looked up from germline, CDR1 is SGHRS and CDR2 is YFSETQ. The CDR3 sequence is CASSPRAGDTEAFF. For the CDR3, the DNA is TGCGCCAGCAGCCCAAGAGCGGGGGACACTGAAGCTTTCTTT.

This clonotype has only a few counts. The CDR3 spells CASSQGLTSTDTQYF. The CDR3 bases are TGTGCCAGCAGCCAAGGCCTAACAAGCACAGATACGCAGTATTTT. This chain joins TRBV14 and TRBJ2-3; D is unresolved. The V end was cut by 1 base, the J end by 0 bases, with 8 bases between. The CDR3 spans 15 residues. Germline lookup yields CDR1 SGHDN and CDR2 FVKESK.

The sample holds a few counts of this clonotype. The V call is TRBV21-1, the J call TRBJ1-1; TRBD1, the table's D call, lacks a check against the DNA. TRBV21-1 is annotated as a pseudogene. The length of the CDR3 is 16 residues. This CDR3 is CASSQHQTGPYTEAFF. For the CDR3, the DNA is TGTGCCAGCAGCCAACACCAGACAGGACCTTACACTGAAGCTTTCTTT.

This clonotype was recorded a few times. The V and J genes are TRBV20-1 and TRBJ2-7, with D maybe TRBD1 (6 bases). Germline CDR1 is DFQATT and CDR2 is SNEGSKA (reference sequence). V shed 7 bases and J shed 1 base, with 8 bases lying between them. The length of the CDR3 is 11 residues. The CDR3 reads CSGGGSYEQYF. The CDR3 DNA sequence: TGCAGTGGAGGGGGTTCCTACGAGCAGTACTTC.

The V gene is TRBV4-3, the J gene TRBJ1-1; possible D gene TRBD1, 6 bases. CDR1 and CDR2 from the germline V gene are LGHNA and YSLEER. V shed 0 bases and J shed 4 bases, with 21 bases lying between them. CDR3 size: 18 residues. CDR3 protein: CASSQDFGIKGGSTEAFF. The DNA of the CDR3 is TGCGCCAGCAGCCAAGACTTCGGAATTAAGGGGGGAAGCACTGAAGCTTTCTTT.

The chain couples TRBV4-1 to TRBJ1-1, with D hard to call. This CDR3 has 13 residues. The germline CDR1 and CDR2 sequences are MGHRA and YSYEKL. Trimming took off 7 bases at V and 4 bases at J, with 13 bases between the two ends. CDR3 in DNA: TGCGCCAGCATTAGTCGACGGGGCACTGAAGCTTTCTTT. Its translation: CASISRRGTEAFF.

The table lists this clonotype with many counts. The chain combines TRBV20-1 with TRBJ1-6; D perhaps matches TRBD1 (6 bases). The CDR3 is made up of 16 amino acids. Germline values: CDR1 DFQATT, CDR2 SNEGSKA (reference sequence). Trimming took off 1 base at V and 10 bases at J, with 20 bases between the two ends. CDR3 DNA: TGCAGTGCTAGAGTCCCATCAGGGGCGCAAAGGTCACCCCTCCACTTT. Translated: CSARVPSGAQRSPLHF.

CDR3 in amino acids: CASSDRGNNEQFF. The CDR3 region has the DNA TGTGCCAGCAGTGACCGGGGAAACAATGAGCAGTTCTTC. The J gene is TRBJ2-1, the V gene TRBV6-1; D is possibly TRBD2 (5 bases). Germline V gene lookup returns CDR1 MNHNS and CDR2 SASEGT. Trimming took off 3 bases at V and 5 bases at J, with 8 bases between the two ends. This CDR3 region has 13 residues.

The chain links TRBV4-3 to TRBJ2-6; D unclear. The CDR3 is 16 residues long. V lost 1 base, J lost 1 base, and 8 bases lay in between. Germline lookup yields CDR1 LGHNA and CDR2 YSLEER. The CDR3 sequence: CASSQVLQSGANVLTF. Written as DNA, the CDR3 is TGCGCCAGCAGCCAAGTGTTGCAGTCTGGGGCCAACGTCCTGACTTTC.

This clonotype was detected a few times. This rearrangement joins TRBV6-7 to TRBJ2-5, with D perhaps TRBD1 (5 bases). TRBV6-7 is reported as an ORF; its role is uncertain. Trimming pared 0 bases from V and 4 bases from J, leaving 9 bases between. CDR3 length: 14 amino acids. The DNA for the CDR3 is TGTGCCAGCAGTTACTCGAAGGGGCGAGAGACCCAGTACTTC. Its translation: CASSYSKGRETQYF.

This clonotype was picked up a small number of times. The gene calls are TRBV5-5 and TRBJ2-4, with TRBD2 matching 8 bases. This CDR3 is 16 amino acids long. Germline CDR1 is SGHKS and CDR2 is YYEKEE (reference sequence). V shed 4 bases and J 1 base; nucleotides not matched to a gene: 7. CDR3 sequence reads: CASSNLAGGAKNIQYF. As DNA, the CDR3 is TGTGCCAGCAGCAACCTAGCGGGCGGGGCCAAAAACATTCAGTACTTC.

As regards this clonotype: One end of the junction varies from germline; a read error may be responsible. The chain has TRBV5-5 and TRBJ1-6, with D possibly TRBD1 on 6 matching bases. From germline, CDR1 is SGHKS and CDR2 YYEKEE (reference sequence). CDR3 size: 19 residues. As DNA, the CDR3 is TGTGCCAGCAGTTTCGGCCCTATCAAGACAGGATCCTTTAATTCACCCCTCCACTTT. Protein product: CASSFGPIKTGSFNSPLHF.